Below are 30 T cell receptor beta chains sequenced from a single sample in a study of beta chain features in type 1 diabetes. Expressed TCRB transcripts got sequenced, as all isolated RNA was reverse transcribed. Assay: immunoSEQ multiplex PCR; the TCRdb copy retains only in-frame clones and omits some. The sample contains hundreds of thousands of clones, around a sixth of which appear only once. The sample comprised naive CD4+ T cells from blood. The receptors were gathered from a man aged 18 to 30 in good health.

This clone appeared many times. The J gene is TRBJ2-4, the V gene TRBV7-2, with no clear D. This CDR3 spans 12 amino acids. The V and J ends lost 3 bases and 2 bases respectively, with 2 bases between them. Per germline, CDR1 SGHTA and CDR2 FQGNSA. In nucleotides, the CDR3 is TGTGCCAGCAGCTTGTCCAAAAACATTCAGTACTTC. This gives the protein CASSLSKNIQYF.

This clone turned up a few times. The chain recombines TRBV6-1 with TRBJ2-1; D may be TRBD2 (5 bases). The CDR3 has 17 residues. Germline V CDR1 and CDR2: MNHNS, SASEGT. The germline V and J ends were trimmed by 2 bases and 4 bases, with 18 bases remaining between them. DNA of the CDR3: TGTGCCAGCAGTGAATTTAGGGCGGGTAGTGAATACAATGAGCAGTTCTTC. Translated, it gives CASSEFRAGSEYNEQFF.

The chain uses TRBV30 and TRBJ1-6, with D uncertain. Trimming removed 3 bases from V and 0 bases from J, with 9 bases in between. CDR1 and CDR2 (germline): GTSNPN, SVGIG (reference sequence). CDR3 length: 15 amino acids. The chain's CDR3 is CAWREGSSYNSPLHF. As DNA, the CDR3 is TGTGCCTGGAGAGAGGGAAGCTCCTATAATTCACCCCTCCACTTT.

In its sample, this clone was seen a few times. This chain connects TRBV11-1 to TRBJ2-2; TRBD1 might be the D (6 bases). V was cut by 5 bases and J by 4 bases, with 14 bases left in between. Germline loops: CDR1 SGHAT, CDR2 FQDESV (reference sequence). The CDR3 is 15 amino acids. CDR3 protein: CASSPHGGGTGELFF. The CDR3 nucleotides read TGTGCCAGCAGCCCCCATGGGGGCGGCACCGGGGAGCTGTTTTTT. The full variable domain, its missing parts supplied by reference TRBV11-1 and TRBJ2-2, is EAEVAQSPRYKITEKSQAVAFWCDPISGHATLYWYRQILGQGPELLVQFQDESVVDDSQLPKDRFSAERLKGVDSTLKIQPAELGDSAMYLCASSPHGGGTGELFFGEGSRLTVL.

CDR3 bases: TGCGCCAGCAGCTTGGCCGGGACACTTAATCAGCCCCAGCATTTT. Amino acid sequence: CASSLAGTLNQPQHF. The V gene is TRBV5-1, the J gene TRBJ1-5, with D tentatively TRBD1 (6 bases). V lost 0 bases and J lost 4, with 11 bases in between. This CDR3 comprises 15 residues. Germline CDR1 and CDR2: SGHRS and YFSETQ.

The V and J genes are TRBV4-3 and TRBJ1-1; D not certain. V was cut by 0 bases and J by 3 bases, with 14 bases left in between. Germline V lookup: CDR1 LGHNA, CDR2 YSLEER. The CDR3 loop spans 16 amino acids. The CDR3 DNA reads TGCGCCAGCAGCCAAGATATTGGGGTTTCGGACACTGAAGCTTTCTTT. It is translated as CASSQDIGVSDTEAFF.

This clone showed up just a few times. The CDR3 DNA reads TGTGCCATCAGTGGTAGGACGTACCCCGAGGGTGAGCAGTACTTC. Translation: CAISGRTYPEGEQYF. The rearrangement joins TRBV10-3 to TRBJ2-7; maybe TRBD2 (5 bases). This CDR3 region has 15 residues. Germline V lookup: CDR1 ENHRY, CDR2 SYGVKD. V shed 4 bases and J shed 7 bases, with 20 bases lying between them.

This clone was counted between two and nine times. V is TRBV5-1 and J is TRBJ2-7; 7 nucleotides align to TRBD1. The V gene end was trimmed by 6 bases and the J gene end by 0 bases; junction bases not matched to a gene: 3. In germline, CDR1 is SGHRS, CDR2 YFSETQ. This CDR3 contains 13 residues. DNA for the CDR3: TGCGCCAGCACGGGACAGATCTCCTACGAGCAGTACTTC. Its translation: CASTGQISYEQYF. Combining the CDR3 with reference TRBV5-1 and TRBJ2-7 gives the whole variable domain KAGVTQTPRYLIKTRGQQVTLSCSPISGHRSVSWYQQTPGQGLQFLFEYFSETQRNKGNFPGRFSGRQFSNSRSEMNVSTLELGDSALYLCASTGQISYEQYFGPGTRLTVT.

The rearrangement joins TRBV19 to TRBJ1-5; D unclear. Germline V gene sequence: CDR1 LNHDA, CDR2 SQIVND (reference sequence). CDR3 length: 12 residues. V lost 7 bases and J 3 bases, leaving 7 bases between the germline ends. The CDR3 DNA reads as TGTGCCAGTAAGCAGTTCAATCAGCCCCAGCATTTT. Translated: CASKQFNQPQHF.

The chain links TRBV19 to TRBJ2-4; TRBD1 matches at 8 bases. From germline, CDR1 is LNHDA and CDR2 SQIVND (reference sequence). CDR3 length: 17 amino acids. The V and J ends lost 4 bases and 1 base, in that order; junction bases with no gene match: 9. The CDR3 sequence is CASSKGTGELAKNIQYF. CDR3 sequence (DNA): TGTGCCAGTAGTAAAGGGACAGGTGAACTGGCCAAAAACATTCAGTACTTC.

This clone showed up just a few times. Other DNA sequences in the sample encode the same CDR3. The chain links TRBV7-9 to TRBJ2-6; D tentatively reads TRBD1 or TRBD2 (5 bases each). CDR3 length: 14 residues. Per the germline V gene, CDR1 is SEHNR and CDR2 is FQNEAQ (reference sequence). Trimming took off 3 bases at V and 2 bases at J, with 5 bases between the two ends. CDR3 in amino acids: CASSLGAGANVLTF. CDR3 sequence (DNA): TGTGCCAGCAGCTTGGGGGCTGGGGCCAACGTCCTGACTTTC. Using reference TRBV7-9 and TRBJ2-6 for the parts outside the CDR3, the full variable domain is DTGVSQNPRHKITKRGQNVTFRCDPISEHNRLYWYRQTLGQGPEFLTYFQNEAQLEKSRLLSDRFSAERPKGSFSTLEIQRTEQGDSAMYLCASSLGAGANVLTFGAGSRLTVL.

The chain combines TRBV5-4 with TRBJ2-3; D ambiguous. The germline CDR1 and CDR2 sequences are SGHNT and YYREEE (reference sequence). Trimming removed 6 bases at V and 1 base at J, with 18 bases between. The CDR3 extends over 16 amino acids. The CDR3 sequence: CASNRGTRLGTDTQYF. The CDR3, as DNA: TGTGCCAGCAACCGAGGTACAAGGCTGGGCACAGATACGCAGTATTTT.

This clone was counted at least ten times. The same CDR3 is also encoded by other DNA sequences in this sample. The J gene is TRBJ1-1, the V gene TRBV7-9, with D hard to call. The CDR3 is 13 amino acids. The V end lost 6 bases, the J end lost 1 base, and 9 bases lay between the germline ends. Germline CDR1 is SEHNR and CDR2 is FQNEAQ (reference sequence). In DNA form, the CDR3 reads TGTGCCAGCAGTAGACAAGAGAACACTGAAGCTTTCTTT. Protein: CASSRQENTEAFF. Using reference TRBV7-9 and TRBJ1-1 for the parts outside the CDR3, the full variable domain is DTGVSQNPRHKITKRGQNVTFRCDPISEHNRLYWYRQTLGQGPEFLTYFQNEAQLEKSRLLSDRFSAERPKGSFSTLEIQRTEQGDSAMYLCASSRQENTEAFFGQGTRLTVV.

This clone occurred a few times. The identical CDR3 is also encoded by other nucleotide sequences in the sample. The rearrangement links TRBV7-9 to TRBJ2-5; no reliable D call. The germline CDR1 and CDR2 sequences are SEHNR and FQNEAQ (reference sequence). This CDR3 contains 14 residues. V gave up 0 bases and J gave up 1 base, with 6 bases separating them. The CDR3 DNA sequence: TGTGCCAGCAGCTTAGCGGGCGGCCAAGAGACCCAGTACTTC. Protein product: CASSLAGGQETQYF.

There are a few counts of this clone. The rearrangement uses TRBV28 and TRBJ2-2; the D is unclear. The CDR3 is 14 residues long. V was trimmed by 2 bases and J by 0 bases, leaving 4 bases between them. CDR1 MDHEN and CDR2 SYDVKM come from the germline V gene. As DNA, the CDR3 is TGTGCCAGCAGTTTACAGCCGAACACCGGGGAGCTGTTTTTT. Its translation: CASSLQPNTGELFF.

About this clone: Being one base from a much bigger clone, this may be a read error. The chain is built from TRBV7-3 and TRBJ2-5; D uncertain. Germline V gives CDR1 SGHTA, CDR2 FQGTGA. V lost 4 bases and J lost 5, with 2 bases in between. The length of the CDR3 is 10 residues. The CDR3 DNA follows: TGTGCCAGCAGCTCGGAGACCCAGTACTTC. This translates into CASSSETQYF.

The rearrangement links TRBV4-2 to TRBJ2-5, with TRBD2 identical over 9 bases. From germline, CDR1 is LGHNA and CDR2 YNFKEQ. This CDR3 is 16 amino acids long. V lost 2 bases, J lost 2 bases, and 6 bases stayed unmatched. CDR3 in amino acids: CASSQFSGGYQETQYF. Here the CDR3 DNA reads TGTGCCAGCAGCCAATTTAGCGGGGGCTATCAAGAGACCCAGTACTTC.

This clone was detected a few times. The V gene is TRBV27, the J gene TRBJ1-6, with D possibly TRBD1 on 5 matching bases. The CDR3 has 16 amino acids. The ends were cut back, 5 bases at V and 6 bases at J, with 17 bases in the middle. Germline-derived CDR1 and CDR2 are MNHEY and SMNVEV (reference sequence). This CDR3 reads CASSPGTPWGNSPLHF. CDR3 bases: TGTGCCAGCAGTCCCGGGACCCCTTGGGGTAATTCACCCCTCCACTTT.

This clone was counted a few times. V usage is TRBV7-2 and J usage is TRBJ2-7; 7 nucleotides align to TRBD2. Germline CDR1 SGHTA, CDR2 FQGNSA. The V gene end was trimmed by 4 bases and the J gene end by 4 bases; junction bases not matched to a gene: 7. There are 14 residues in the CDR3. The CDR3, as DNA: TGTGCCAGCAGCTCCTCTAGCGGAGCTTACGAGCAGTACTTC. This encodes CASSSSSGAYEQYF.

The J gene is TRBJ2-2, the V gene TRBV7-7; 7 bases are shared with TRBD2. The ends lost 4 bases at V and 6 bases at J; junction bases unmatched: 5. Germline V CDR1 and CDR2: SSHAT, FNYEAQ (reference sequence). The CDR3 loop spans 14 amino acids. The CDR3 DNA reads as TGTGCCAGCAGCTCAGGACTAGTTGCCGGGGAGCTGTTTTTT. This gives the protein CASSSGLVAGELFF.

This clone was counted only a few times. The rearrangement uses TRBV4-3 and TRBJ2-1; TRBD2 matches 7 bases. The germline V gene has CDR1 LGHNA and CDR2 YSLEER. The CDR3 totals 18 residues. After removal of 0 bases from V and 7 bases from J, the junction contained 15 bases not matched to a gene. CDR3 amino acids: CASSQDRLAAIQRNEQFF. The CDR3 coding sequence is TGCGCCAGCAGCCAAGATAGGCTAGCGGCCATACAGAGGAATGAGCAGTTCTTC.

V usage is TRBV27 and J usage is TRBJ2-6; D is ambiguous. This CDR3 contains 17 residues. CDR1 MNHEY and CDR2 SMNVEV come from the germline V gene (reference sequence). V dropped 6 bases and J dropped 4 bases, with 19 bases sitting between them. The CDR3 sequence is CASSPQAMGVGANVLTF. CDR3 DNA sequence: TGTGCCAGCAGCCCCCAAGCGATGGGCGTCGGGGCCAACGTCCTGACTTTC.

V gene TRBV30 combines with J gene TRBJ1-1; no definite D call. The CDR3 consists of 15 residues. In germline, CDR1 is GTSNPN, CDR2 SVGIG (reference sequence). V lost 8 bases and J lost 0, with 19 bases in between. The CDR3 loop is CARPARGYMNTEAFF. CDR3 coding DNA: TGTGCCCGGCCGGCTAGAGGGTACATGAACACTGAAGCTTTCTTT.

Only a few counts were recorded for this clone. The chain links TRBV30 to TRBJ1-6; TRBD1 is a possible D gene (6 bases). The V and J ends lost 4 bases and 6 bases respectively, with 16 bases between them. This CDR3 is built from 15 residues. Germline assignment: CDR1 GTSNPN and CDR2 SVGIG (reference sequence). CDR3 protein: CAWNQQGKANSPLHF. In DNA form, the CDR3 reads TGTGCCTGGAACCAACAGGGAAAGGCTAATTCACCCCTCCACTTT. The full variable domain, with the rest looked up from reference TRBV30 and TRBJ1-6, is SQTIHQWPATLVQPVGSPLSLECTVEGTSNPNLYWYRQAAGRGLQLLFYSVGIGQISSEVPQNLSASRPQDRQFILSSKKLLLSDSGFYLCAWNQQGKANSPLHFGNGTRLTVT.

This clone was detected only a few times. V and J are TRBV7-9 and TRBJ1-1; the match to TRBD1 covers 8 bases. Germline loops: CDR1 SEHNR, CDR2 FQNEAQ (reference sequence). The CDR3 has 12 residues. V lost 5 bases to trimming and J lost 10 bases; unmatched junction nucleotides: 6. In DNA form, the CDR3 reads TGTGCCAGCAGCACGGGGCAGGGGGCAGCTTTCTTT. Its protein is CASSTGQGAAFF.

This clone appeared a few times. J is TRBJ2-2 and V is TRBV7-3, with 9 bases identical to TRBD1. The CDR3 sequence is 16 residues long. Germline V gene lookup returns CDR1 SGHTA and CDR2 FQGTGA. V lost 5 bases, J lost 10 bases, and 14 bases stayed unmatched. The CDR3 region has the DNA TGTGCCAGCAGCAAAACAGGGGGCGGATGGTCCGCGGAGCTGTTTTTT. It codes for CASSKTGGGWSAELFF. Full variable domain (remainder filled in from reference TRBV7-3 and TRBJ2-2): GAGVSQTPSNKVTEKGKYVELRCDPISGHTALYWYRQSLGQGPEFLIYFQGTGAADDSGLPNDRFFAVRPEGSVSTLKIQRTERGDSAVYLCASSKTGGGWSAELFFGEGSRLTVL.

In DNA, the CDR3 is TGTGCCAGCAGCTTAGTGGGGAGGTTAGCGGGAGGGCCTGATACGCAGTATTTT. Protein: CASSLVGRLAGGPDTQYF. The V gene is TRBV13, the J gene TRBJ2-3; 11 bases fit TRBD2. Germline V gene lookup returns CDR1 PRHDT and CDR2 FYEKMQ (reference sequence). The J segment lost 6 bases and the V segment lost 1 base, leaving 12 bases of the junction unmatched. The CDR3 runs to 18 residues. Variable domain in full (rest from reference TRBV13 and TRBJ2-3): AAGVIQSPRHLIKEKRETATLKCYPIPRHDTVYWYQQGPGQDPQFLISFYEKMQSDKGSIPDRFSAQQFSDYHSELNMSSLELGDSALYFCASSLVGRLAGGPDTQYFGPGTRLTVL.

The CDR3 DNA reads TGCGCCAGCAGCTTGGAGGGACAGGGAAACACCATATATTTT. Its translation: CASSLEGQGNTIYF. V usage is TRBV5-1 and J usage is TRBJ1-3, with 7 bases identical to TRBD1. This CDR3 is built from 14 residues. V was pared by 0 bases and J by 4 bases, with 1 base of the junction left unmatched. Germline values: CDR1 SGHRS, CDR2 YFSETQ.

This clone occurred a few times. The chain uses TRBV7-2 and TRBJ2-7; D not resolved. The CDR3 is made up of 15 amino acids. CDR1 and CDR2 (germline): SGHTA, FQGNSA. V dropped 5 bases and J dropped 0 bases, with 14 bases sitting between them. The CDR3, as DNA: TGTGCCAGCAGCGTCACCTCCCTAATCTCCTACGAGCAGTACTTC. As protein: CASSVTSLISYEQYF. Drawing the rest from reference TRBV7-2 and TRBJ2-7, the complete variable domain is GAGVSQSPSNKVTEKGKDVELRCDPISGHTALYWYRQSLGQGLEFLIYFQGNSAPDKSGLPSDRFSAERTGGSVSTLTIQRTQQEDSAVYLCASSVTSLISYEQYFGPGTRLTVT.

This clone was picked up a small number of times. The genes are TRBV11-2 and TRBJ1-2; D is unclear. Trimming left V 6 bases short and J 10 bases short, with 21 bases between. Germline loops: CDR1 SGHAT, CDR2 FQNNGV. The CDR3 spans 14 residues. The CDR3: CASRPREYTRDYTF. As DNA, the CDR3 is TGTGCCAGCAGACCAAGGGAATACACAAGGGACTACACCTTC.